This T cell receptor beta chain was identified in a study of control samples from healthy donors and cancer patients. Method: immunoSEQ multiplex PCR; TCRdb's copy keeps in-frame clones and lacks some. The sample lists 150,000 to 200,000 clones, 88% seen once, with roughly 5.3% in the top ten. The CDR3 covers 17 residues. Germline assignment: CDR1 MGHRA and CDR2 YSYEKL. After removal of 1 base from V and 10 bases from J, the junction contained 12 bases not matched to a gene. The receptor was isolated from a woman aged 25-40 years in good health. Specimen: blood. This chain links TRBV4-1 with TRBJ1-4; 10 bases fit TRBD1. The CDR3 DNA reads as TGCGCCAGCAGCCAAGGGAGAAGGGGGACAGGGGAAGGAAAACTGTTTTTT. This encodes CASSQGRRGTGEGKLFF.